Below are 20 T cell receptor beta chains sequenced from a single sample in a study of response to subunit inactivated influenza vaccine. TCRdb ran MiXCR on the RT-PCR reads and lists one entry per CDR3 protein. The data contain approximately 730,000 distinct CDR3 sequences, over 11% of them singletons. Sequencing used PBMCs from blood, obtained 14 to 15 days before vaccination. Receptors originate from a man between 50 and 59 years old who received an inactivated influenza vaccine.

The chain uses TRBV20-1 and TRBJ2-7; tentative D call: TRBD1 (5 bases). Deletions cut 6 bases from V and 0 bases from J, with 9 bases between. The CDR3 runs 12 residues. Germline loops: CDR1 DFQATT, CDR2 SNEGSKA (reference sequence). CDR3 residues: CSALTVSYEQYF. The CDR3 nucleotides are TGCAGTGCCCTGACAGTCTCCTACGAGCAGTACTTC.

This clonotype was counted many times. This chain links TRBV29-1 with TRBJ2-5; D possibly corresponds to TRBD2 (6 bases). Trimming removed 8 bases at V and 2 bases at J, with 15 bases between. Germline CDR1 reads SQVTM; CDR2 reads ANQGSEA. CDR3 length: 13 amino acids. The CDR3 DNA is TGCAGCACGGCTCGGGGGTTACAAGAGACCCAGTACTTC. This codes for CSTARGLQETQYF.

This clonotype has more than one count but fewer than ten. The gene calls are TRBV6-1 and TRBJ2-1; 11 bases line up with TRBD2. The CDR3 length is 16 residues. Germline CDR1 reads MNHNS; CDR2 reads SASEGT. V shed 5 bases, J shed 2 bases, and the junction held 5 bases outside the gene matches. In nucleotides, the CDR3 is TGTGCCAGCAGTCAACTAGCGGGAGACACCTACAATGAGCAGTTCTTC. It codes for CASSQLAGDTYNEQFF.

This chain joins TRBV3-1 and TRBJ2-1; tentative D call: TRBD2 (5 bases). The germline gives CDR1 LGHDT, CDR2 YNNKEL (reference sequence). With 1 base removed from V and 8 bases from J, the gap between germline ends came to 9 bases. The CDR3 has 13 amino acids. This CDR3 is CASSQAGRDEQFF. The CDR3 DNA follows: TGTGCCAGCAGCCAAGCTGGGCGGGATGAGCAGTTCTTC.

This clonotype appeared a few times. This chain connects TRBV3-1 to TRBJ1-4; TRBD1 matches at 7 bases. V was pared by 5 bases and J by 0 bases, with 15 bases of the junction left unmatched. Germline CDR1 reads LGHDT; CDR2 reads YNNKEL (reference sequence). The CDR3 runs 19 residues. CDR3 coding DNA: TGTGCCAGCAGCGGAGACAGGGAGCGGTTTTATGCAACTAATGAAAAACTGTTTTTT. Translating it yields CASSGDRERFYATNEKLFF. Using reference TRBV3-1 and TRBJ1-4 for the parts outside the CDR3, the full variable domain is DTAVSQTPKYLVTQMGNDKSIKCEQNLGHDTMYWYKQDSKKFLKIMFSYNNKELIINETVPNRFSPKSPDKAHLNLHINSLELGDSAVYFCASSGDRERFYATNEKLFFGSGTQLSVL.

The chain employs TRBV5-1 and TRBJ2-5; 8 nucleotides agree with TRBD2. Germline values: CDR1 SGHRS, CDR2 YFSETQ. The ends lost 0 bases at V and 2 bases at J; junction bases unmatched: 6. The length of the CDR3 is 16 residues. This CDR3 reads CASSLGGSGVQETQYF. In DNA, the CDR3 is TGCGCCAGCAGCTTGGGGGGTAGCGGGGTTCAAGAGACCCAGTACTTC.

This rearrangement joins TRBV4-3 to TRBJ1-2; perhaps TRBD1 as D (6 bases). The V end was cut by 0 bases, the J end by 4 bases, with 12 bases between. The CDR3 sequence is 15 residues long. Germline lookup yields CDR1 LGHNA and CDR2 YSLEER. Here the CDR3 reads CASSQEGLGGYGYTF. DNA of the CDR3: TGCGCCAGCAGCCAAGAAGGGCTAGGGGGCTATGGCTACACCTTC.

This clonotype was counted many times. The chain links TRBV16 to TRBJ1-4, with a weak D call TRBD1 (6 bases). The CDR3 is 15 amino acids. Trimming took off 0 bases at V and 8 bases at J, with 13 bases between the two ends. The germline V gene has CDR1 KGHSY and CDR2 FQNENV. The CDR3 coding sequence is TGTGCCAGCAGCCAATCCGGGACACCTGGAGAAAAACTGTTTTTT. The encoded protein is CASSQSGTPGEKLFF.

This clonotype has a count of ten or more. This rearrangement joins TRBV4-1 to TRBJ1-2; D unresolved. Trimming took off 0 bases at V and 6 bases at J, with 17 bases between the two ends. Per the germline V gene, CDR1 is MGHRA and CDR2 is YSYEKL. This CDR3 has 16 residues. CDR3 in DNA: TGCGCCAGCAGCCAAGATCTTAATGTCGGTGGAAATGGCTACACCTTC. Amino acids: CASSQDLNVGGNGYTF.

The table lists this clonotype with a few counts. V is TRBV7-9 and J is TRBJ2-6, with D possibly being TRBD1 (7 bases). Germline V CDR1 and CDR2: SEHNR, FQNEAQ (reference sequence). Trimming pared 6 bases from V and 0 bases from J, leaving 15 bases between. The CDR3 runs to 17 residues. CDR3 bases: TGTGCCAGCAGGGGGGGACAGCCACTCTCTGGGGCCAACGTCCTGACTTTC. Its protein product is CASRGGQPLSGANVLTF. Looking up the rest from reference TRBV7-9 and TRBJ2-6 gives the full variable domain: DTGVSQNPRHKITKRGQNVTFRCDPISEHNRLYWYRQTLGQGPEFLTYFQNEAQLEKSRLLSDRFSAERPKGSFSTLEIQRTEQGDSAMYLCASRGGQPLSGANVLTFGAGSRLTVL.

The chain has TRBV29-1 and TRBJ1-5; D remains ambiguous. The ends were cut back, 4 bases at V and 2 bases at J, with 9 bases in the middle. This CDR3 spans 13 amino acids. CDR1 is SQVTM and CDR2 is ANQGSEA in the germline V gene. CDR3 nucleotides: TGCAGCGTTGCGGCTAGGGGCAATCAGCCCCAGCATTTT. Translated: CSVAARGNQPQHF.

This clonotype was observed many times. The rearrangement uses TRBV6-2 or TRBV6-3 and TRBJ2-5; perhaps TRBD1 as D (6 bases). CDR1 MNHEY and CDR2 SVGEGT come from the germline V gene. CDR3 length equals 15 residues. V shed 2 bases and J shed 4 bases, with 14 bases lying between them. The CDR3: CASSYLTGLRETQYF. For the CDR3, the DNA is TGTGCCAGCAGTTACCTTACAGGGTTGAGAGAGACCCAGTACTTC.

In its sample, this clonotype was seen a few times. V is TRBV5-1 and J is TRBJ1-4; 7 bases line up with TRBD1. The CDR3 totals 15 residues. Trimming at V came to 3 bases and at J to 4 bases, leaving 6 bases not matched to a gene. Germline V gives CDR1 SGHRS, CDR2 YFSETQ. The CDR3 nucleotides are TGCGCCAGCAGCTGGGGACAGACGGTTAATGAAAAACTGTTTTTT. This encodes CASSWGQTVNEKLFF.

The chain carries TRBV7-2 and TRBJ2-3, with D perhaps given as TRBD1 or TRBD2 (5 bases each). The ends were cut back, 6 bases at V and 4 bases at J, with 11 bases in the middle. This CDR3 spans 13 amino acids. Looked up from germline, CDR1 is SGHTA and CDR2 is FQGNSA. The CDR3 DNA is TGTGCCAGCAGTTTATTGGGGGCAGATACGCAGTATTTT. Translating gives CASSLLGADTQYF.

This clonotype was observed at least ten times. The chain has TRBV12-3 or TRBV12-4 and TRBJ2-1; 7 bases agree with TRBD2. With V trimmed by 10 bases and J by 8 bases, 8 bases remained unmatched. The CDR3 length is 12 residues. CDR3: CAITLRGDEQFF. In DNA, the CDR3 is TGTGCCATTACCCTACGGGGGGATGAGCAGTTCTTC.

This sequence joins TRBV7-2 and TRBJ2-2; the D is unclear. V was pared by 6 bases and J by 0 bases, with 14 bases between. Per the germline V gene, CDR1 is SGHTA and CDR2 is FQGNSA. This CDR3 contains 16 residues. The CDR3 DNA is TGTGCCAGCAGATCATTCGGCGGAGCGAACACCGGGGAGCTGTTTTTT. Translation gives CASRSFGGANTGELFF. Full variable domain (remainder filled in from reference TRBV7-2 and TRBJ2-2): GAGVSQSPSNKVTEKGKDVELRCDPISGHTALYWYRQSLGQGLEFLIYFQGNSAPDKSGLPSDRFSAERTGGSVSTLTIQRTQQEDSAVYLCASRSFGGANTGELFFGEGSRLTVL.

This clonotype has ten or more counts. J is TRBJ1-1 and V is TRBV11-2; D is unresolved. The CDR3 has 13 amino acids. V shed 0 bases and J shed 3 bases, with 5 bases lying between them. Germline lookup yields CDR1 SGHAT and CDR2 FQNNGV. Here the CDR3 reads CASSLERDTEAFF. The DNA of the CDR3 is TGTGCCAGCAGCTTAGAAAGGGACACTGAAGCTTTCTTT.

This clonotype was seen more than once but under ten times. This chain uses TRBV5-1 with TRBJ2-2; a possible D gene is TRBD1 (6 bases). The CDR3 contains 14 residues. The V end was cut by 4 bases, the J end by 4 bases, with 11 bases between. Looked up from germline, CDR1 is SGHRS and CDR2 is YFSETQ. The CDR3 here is CASSMGHLTGELFF. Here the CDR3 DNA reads TGCGCCAGCAGCATGGGACATCTCACCGGGGAGCTGTTTTTT.

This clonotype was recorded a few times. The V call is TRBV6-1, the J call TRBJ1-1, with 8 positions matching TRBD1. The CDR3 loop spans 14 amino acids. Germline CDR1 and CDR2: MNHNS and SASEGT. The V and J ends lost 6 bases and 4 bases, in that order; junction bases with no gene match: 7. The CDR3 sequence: CASSQEQGVTEAFF. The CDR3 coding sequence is TGTGCCAGCAGCCAAGAACAGGGGGTCACTGAAGCTTTCTTT.

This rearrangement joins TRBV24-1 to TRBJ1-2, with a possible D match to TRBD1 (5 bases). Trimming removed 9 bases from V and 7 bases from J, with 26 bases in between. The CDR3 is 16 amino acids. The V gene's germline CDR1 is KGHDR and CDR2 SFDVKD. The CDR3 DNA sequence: TGTGCCACCGGTGGAGTGACAGCCGGCCTCGAATTTGGCTACACCTTC. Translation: CATGGVTAGLEFGYTF.